These 16 T cell receptor beta chains were sequenced from one sample in a study of control samples from healthy donors and cancer patients. The table came from immunoSEQ multiplex PCR; TCRdb's copy has only in-frame clones and leaves some out. The sample includes about 98,000 clones, about 80% of them seen just once. The sample comprised blood. Receptors originate from a woman aged 30 to 39 in good health.

The chain combines TRBV11-3 with TRBJ2-1; a possible D gene is TRBD1 (7 bases). Per germline, CDR1 SGHNT and CDR2 YENEEA. This CDR3 is 15 amino acids long. Deletions cut 0 bases from V and 5 bases from J, with 11 bases between. CDR3 in amino acids: CASSLDQGGDNEQFF. In DNA, the CDR3 is TGTGCCAGCAGCTTAGATCAGGGGGGCGACAATGAGCAGTTCTTC.

In nucleotides, the CDR3 is TGCAGCGTTGAGGGACAGGGGTCCGAGCAGTACTTC. Its translation is CSVEGQGSEQYF. This rearrangement joins TRBV29-1 to TRBJ2-7, with TRBD1 identical over 10 bases. V trimming: 3 bases; J trimming: 6 bases; junction bases outside the gene matches: 2. This CDR3 is 12 amino acids long. Germline V gene sequence: CDR1 SQVTM, CDR2 ANQGSEA.

DNA of the CDR3: TGTGCCAGCAGCCAAACAGGGGGACCTAAGTCTAGCGGTACAGATACGCAGTATTTT. Translation gives CASSQTGGPKSSGTDTQYF. The gene calls are TRBV3-1 (or the pseudogene TRBV3-2) and TRBJ2-3; perhaps TRBD1 as D (8 bases). Deletions cut 2 bases from V and 3 bases from J, with 24 bases between. Germline V gene data show CDR1 as LGHDT and CDR2 as YNNKEL (reference sequence). CDR3 length equals 19 residues.

The chain couples TRBV15 to TRBJ2-3, with TRBD2 identical over 9 bases. Germline CDR1 and CDR2: LNHNV and YYDKDF (reference sequence). This CDR3 has 15 amino acids. V lost 2 bases and J lost 2; bases outside the gene matches: 2. The CDR3 bases are TGTGCCACCAGCAGACTAGCGGGGAACACAGATACGCAGTATTTT. It codes for CATSRLAGNTDTQYF.

V usage is TRBV6-2 or TRBV6-3 and J usage is TRBJ2-5; no clear D. The CDR3 has 12 amino acids. Looked up from germline, CDR1 is MNHEY and CDR2 is SVGEGT. Trimming left V 2 bases short and J 6 bases short, with 7 bases between. The DNA for the CDR3 is TGTGCCAGCAGTTACGGTGAGAAGACCCAGTACTTC. Translated, it gives CASSYGEKTQYF.

The chain employs TRBV12-5 and TRBJ1-2, with 10 bases matching TRBD1. This CDR3 comprises 17 residues. Germline CDR1 reads LGHNT; CDR2 reads FRNRAP. V dropped 6 bases and J dropped 4; count of bases not matched to a gene: 14. The CDR3 DNA is TGTGCTAGTGGCTCCGGGACAGGGGCCCGTGGGGCCTATGGCTACACCTTC. Protein: CASGSGTGARGAYGYTF.

V gene TRBV11-2 combines with J gene TRBJ2-3, with 14 nucleotides matching TRBD2. The CDR3 runs 17 residues. Germline values: CDR1 SGHAT, CDR2 FQNNGV. After removal of 8 bases from V and 0 bases from J, the junction contained 7 bases not matched to a gene. CDR3 protein: CASAGLAGGSSTDTQYF. In DNA form, the CDR3 reads TGTGCCAGCGCCGGACTAGCGGGGGGATCTAGCACAGATACGCAGTATTTT.

V and J are TRBV6-6 and TRBJ1-1; the D is unclear. V lost 0 bases and J lost 5, with 13 bases in between. Per the germline V gene, CDR1 is MNHNY and CDR2 is SVGAGI (reference sequence). This CDR3 is 15 amino acids long. The CDR3 reads CASSYSHSLETEAFF. DNA of the CDR3: TGTGCCAGCAGTTACTCACATTCCCTGGAGACTGAAGCTTTCTTT.

The genes are TRBV4-3 and TRBJ2-5; 9 bases align to TRBD2. The CDR3 length is 15 residues. Per the germline V gene, CDR1 is LGHNA and CDR2 is YSLEER. The V gene end was trimmed by 2 bases and the J gene end by 1 base; junction bases not matched to a gene: 2. DNA for the CDR3: TGCGCCAGCAGCCAAAGCGGGGGGACCCAAGAGACCCAGTACTTC. Translated, it gives CASSQSGGTQETQYF.

V gene TRBV5-1 combines with J gene TRBJ2-7; 11 bases map to TRBD2. With 4 bases clipped from V and 0 bases from J, the junction kept 3 bases outside the gene matches. Germline V CDR1 and CDR2: SGHRS, YFSETQ. This CDR3 contains 15 residues. CDR3 sequence reads: CASSTLAGASYEQYF. DNA of the CDR3: TGCGCCAGCAGCACACTAGCGGGGGCCTCCTACGAGCAGTACTTC.

The CDR3 sequence is CASSPTGSYEQYF. The CDR3 DNA reads TGTGCCAGTAGCCCGACAGGCTCCTACGAGCAGTACTTC. V gene TRBV19 combines with J gene TRBJ2-7; D may be TRBD1 (6 bases). This CDR3 spans 13 amino acids. Germline-derived CDR1 and CDR2 are LNHDA and SQIVND (reference sequence). V was trimmed by 6 bases and J by 0 bases, leaving 9 bases between them.

This chain connects TRBV5-1 to TRBJ2-7; 7 bases align to TRBD2. This CDR3 is 15 amino acids long. Germline V lookup: CDR1 SGHRS, CDR2 YFSETQ. V was pared by 0 bases and J by 6 bases, with 9 bases of the junction left unmatched. The CDR3 DNA reads TGCGCCAGCAGCTTGGACCTCCCAGGGAGGGCCGAGCAGTACTTC. Protein product: CASSLDLPGRAEQYF.

The V gene is TRBV5-4, the J gene TRBJ1-4; 10 positions match TRBD1. The CDR3 is made up of 14 amino acids. CDR1 SGHNT and CDR2 YYREEE come from the germline V gene (reference sequence). Losses at the gene ends were 3 bases for V and 8 bases for J; bases not matched to a gene: 4. As DNA, the CDR3 is TGTGCCAGCAGCTCCGGACAGGGGGACGAAAAACTGTTTTTT. Translated: CASSSGQGDEKLFF.

This clone was detected only a few times. This chain uses TRBV7-8 with TRBJ1-5; D not certain. This CDR3 comprises 14 residues. Germline CDR1 SGHVS, CDR2 FQNEAQ. Trimming stripped 2 bases from V and 5 bases from J, with 10 bases between. The CDR3 here is CASSLSSGDQPQHF. The CDR3, as DNA: TGTGCCAGCAGCTTATCATCGGGAGATCAGCCCCAGCATTTT.

The chain is built from TRBV9 and TRBJ2-6; D gene ambiguous. The CDR3 covers 16 residues. The germline V and J ends were trimmed by 4 bases and 0 bases, with 11 bases remaining between them. Looked up from germline, CDR1 is SGDLS and CDR2 is YYNGEE. In nucleotides, the CDR3 is TGTGCCAGCAGCTCCGGAACCCACTCTGGGGCCAACGTCCTGACTTTC. Its protein is CASSSGTHSGANVLTF.

This clone showed up just a few times. J is TRBJ2-7 and V is TRBV5-1, with D perhaps matching TRBD1 or TRBD2 (6 bases each). V lost 1 base, J lost 0 bases, and 17 bases lay in between. Per the germline V gene, CDR1 is SGHRS and CDR2 is YFSETQ. The CDR3 covers 17 residues. The CDR3 region is CASSLSGPQGSSYEQYF. CDR3 bases: TGCGCCAGCAGCTTGAGCGGGCCACAGGGCAGCTCCTACGAGCAGTACTTC.